This TCR beta chain was observed in a study of T-cell reconstitution after alpha-beta-depleted transplantation in children. This CDR3 comprises 15 residues. Germline V gene sequence: CDR1 SGHRS, CDR2 YFSETQ. V shed 4 bases and J 1 base; nucleotides not matched to a gene: 3. To note about this clonotype: Its antigen is unidentified.

Notes on the study in general: Newly made T cells mostly supplied T-cell counts and diversity one year after transplant. There were reportedly several hundred expanded graft clones from which alpha-beta T cells came about two months after transplant. Some patients' high day-60 TCRbeta diversity was attributed to recipient cells surviving conditioning.

It was with unique molecular identifiers that the TCRbeta library was prepared. TCRdb fed the PCR reads into MiXCR, producing one record per CDR3 protein. The repertoire holds 450,000 to 550,000 distinct CDR3 sequences, with around 10% as singletons. This chain uses TRBV5-1 with TRBJ2-5; 11 nucleotides match TRBD2. Here the sequenced sample was PBMCs, mostly from graft donor cells, taken 180 days after TCRalphabeta/CD19-depleted stem cell transplant. The sequence came from a female patient between 2 and 15 years old who had a stem cell transplant for aplastic anemia, so the T cells may come from the graft donor. DNA for the CDR3: TGCGCCAGCAGCCCGGGACTAGCGGTCCAAGAGACCCAGTACTTC. Its protein is CASSPGLAVQETQYF.